The rows below give T cell receptor beta chains drawn from one sample of a study of cytomegalovirus exposure and HLA in healthy donors. Clones were read by immunoSEQ multiplex PCR, and TCRdb kept only the in-frame ones, dropping some. The sample has 150,000 or so clones; 80% are singletons. Material: PBMCs. The receptors derive from a woman between 35 and 50 years old in good health and CMV-seropositive. Both conserved end residues are part of each CDR3. Each record gives: CDR3 length, clone size, D gene, V gene, CDR3 protein. The D gene is left open where the match is weak. Clone size is stated in some rows and not others, as once, few, many or a class when expanded.

17	.	TRBD2	TRBV19	CASSIGLAGGIGNEQFF
14	.	.	TRBV7-9	CASSLTGGNEKLFF
13	once	.	TRBV28	CASSLSGSYGYTF
13	once	.	TRBV18	CASSPRDNYEQYF
16	.	TRBD2	TRBV19	CASTPRGTSGSNEQFF
12	.	.	TRBV9	CASSVTHLEQFF
14	.	TRBD2	TRBV5-1	CASSYLAGDNEQFF
14	.	TRBD1	TRBV5-4	CASSLKQGAREQYF
15	.	TRBD1	TRBV28	CASSRGQPTYNEQFF
18	.	.	TRBV15	CATSRGWFRESNTGELFF
13	.	TRBD1	TRBV7-3	CASSVQGAEGYTF
14	.	TRBD1	TRBV19	CASSPGTGGYEQYF
14	.	.	TRBV5-6	CASSHGGVNTEAFF
16	.	.	TRBV12-5	CASGLVMGADNQPQHF
15	.	TRBD1	TRBV7-3	CASSSTGGRTGELFF
14	.	.	TRBV19	CASSIGRATYEQYF
13	.	.	TRBV30	CAQGPSGANVLTF
15	few	TRBD2	TRBV7-9	CASSSPQKREAEQYF
15	.	TRBD2	TRBV5-1	CASRYLAGGPETQYF
15	.	.	TRBV21-1	CASSKGGGDSYEQYF
14	.	.	TRBV29-1	CSVDFSGNTGELFF
16	.	.	TRBV11-3	CASSLGGYTVSGELFF
14	.	TRBD1	TRBV7-3	CASSFNDRASEQYF
15	.	TRBD2	TRBV7-2	CASSLGAGGSYEQYF
17	.	.	TRBV7-7	CASSSGGGGAGTDTQYF
12	.	TRBD1	TRBV10-2	CAVRQGSGEQYF
17	.	TRBD1	TRBV7-8	CASSLAPRDRVGYEQYF
16	.	.	TRBV28	CASSLLGPGAYNEQFF
17	.	TRBD2	TRBV9	CASSVRLAGDPYNEQFF
16	.	TRBD1	TRBV19	CASSPTGRGRWTEAFF
15	once	.	TRBV5-1	CASSLGGELYEKLFF
17	.	TRBD2	TRBV7-9	CASSLRTSGRLSNEQFF
12	few	.	TRBV7-2	CASSQTSIEQYF
17	.	TRBD1	TRBV7-9	CASSSTPGQGWMEEQYF
14	.	.	TRBV11-2	CASSLLEDYNEQFF
19	.	TRBD2	TRBV11-3	CASSLDWLAGPSSYNEQFF
15	.	.	TRBV30	CAWYNSAAGYNEQFF
13	.	.	TRBV7-2	CASSRDRGGTQYF
14	.	.	TRBV6-1	CASSEAGQYYGYTF
12	.	.	TRBV5-1	CASSLLSGELFF
17	.	TRBD1	TRBV5-1	CASSVPSPGQGKYEQYF
12	.	.	TRBV6-1	CASSHRDGEQYF
14	.	.	TRBV6-5	CASGRTGSYNEQFF
12	.	.	TRBV6-1	CASSDVRGNQYF
13	.	.	TRBV19	CASSITQQETQYF
14	medium-sized	.	TRBV10-1	CASSPGSGANVLTF
16	.	.	TRBV27	CASSISGGGANYGYTF
16	.	.	TRBV7-9	CASSSRLGGMVNEQFF
21	.	TRBD1	TRBV7-6	CASSLTPSRQGPQTGANVLTF
15	.	.	TRBV7-9	CASSSSTGSGNTIYF
14	.	TRBD1	TRBV28	CASSAGGTNYGYTF
15	.	.	TRBV28	CASSLGGLHNSPLHF
16	.	TRBD2	TRBV9	CASSVGASGMNNEQFF
15	.	.	TRBV6-1	CASRVGEVAGNTIYF
11	few	TRBD2	TRBV20-1	CSASWLAGPYF